This paragraph reports one T cell receptor beta chain. The CDR3 has 13 amino acids. Per germline, CDR1 WSHSY and CDR2 SAAADI. J was trimmed by 4 bases and V by 4 bases; bases with no gene match: 3. The record originates from a study of cytomegalovirus exposure and HLA in healthy donors. PCR was performed using 60 Vbeta and 13 Jbeta primers. Data came from immunoSEQ multiplex PCR; TCRdb stores just in-frame clones and leaves some out. The sample has around 160,000 clones, around 75% seen once. The source material was PBMCs. The receptor was isolated from a young man in good health and CMV-seropositive. This rearrangement joins TRBV10-2 to TRBJ1-1; 7 bases are a match to TRBD1. The DNA of the CDR3 is TGCGCCAGCAGTGCACAGGGGATCACTGAAGCTTTCTTT. Its protein is CASSAQGITEAFF.